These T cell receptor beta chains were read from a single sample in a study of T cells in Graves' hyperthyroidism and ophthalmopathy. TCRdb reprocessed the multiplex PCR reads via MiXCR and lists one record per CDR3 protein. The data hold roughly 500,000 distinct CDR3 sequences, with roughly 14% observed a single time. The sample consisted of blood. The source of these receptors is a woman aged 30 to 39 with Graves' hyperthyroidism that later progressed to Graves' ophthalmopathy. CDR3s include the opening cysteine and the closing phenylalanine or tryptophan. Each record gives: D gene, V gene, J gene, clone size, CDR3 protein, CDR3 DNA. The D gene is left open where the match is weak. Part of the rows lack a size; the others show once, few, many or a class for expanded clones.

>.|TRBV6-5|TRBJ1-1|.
CASSYRGYRQTEAFF
TGTGCCAGCAGTTACCGGGGGTATCGGCAAACTGAAGCTTTCTTT
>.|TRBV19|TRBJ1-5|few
CASSGGGGDQPQHF
TGTGCCAGTAGTGGAGGTGGAGGGGATCAGCCCCAGCATTTT
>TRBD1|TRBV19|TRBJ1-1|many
CASSVFGQEFEAFF
TGTGCCAGTAGTGTGTTCGGACAGGAATTTGAAGCTTTCTTT
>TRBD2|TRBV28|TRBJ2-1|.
CASSPWTSGQSNEQFF
TGTGCCAGCAGTCCCTGGACTAGCGGGCAGTCCAATGAGCAGTTCTTC
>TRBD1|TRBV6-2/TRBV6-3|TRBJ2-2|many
CASNTHLLFGQGANTGELFF
TGTGCCAGCAACACTCATTTATTATTCGGACAGGGGGCTAACACCGGGGAGCTGTTTTTT
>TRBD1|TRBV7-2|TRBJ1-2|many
CASSHGTGDGYTF
TGTGCCAGCAGCCACGGGACAGGGGATGGCTACACCTTC
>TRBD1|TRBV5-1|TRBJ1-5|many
CASSLGDREGNQPQHF
TGCGCCAGCAGCCTTGGGGACAGGGAGGGCAATCAGCCCCAGCATTTT
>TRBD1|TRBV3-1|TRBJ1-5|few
CASSIDRGINQPQHF
TGTGCCAGCAGCATTGACAGGGGGATCAATCAGCCCCAGCATTTT
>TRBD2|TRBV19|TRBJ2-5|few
CASRRAGGPETQYF
TGTGCCAGTAGAAGAGCGGGAGGGCCAGAGACCCAGTACTTC
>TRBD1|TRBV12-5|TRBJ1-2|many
CASGLAGPGQGYGYTF
TGTGCTAGTGGTTTGGCAGGACCGGGACAGGGGTATGGCTACACCTTC
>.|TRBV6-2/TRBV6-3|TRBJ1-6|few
CASAVDDSPLHF
TGTGCCAGCGCTGTTGATGATTCACCCCTCCACTTT
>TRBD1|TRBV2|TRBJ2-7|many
CASSEGTGWSEQYF
TGTGCCAGCAGTGAGGGGACAGGGTGGAGCGAGCAGTACTTC
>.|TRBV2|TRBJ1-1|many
CASSGGAGANTEAFF
TGTGCCAGCAGTGGTGGGGCAGGGGCGAACACTGAAGCTTTCTTT
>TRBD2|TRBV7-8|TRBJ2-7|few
CASSSPGTSSYEQYF
TGTGCCAGCAGCTCGCCCGGGACTAGCAGTTACGAGCAGTACTTC
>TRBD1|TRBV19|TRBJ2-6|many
CASSRWTGPSGANVLTF
TGTGCCAGTAGTAGATGGACAGGGCCTTCCGGGGCCAACGTCCTGACTTTC
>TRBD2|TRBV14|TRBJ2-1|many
CASSQDGGSSYNEQFF
TGTGCCAGCAGCCAAGACGGCGGGAGCTCCTACAATGAGCAGTTCTTC
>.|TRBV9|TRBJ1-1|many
CASSVAAGNTEAFF
TGTGCCAGCAGCGTAGCAGCAGGGAACACTGAAGCTTTCTTT
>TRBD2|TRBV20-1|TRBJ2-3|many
CSGVGLAGGTDTQYF
TGCAGTGGCGTCGGGCTAGCGGGGGGCACAGATACGCAGTATTTT
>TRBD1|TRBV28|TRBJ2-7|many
CASSLTGASYEQYF
TGTGCCAGCAGTTTAACAGGGGCCTCCTACGAGCAGTACTTC
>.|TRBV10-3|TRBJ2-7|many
CAIQMEGYEQYF
TGTGCCATCCAGATGGAAGGTTACGAGCAGTACTTC
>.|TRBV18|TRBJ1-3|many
CASSPRGTDRNTIYF
TGTGCCAGCTCACCACGAGGGACGGATAGAAACACCATATATTTT
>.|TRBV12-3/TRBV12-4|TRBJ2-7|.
CASSYRTATYEQYF
TGTGCCAGCAGTTATCGGACGGCTACCTACGAGCAGTACTTC
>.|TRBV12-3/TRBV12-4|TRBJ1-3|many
CASQGRALGNTIYF
TGTGCCAGCCAAGGGCGAGCGCTTGGAAACACCATATATTTT
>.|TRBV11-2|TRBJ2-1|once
CASSLDLGQGFFF
TGTGCCAGCAGCTTAGATCTGGGACAAGGCTTCTTCTTC
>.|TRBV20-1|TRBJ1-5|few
CSARDKGNRPQHF
TGCAGTGCTAGGGACAAAGGCAATCGGCCCCAGCATTTT
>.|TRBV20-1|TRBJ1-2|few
CSAVAGGGLDRYGYTF
TGCAGTGCCGTAGCGGGGGGGGGCCTAGACCGATATGGCTACACCTTC
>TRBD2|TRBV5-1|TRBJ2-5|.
CASSYLALAGAEGETQYF
TGCGCCAGCAGCTATCTTGCACTAGCGGGAGCTGAAGGAGAGACCCAGTACTTC
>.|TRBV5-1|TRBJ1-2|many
CASSYSAGDGYTF
TGCGCCAGCAGCTACAGCGCAGGGGATGGCTACACCTTC
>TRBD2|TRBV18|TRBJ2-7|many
CASSPFERGVTYEQYF
TGTGCCAGCTCACCATTCGAGCGGGGGGTTACCTACGAGCAGTACTTC
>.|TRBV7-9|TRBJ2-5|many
CASSPQQRGYQETQYF
TGTGCCAGCAGCCCACAACAGCGCGGATATCAAGAGACCCAGTACTTC
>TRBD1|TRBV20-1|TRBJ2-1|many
CSADRGLYNEQFF
TGCAGTGCCGACAGGGGGCTGTACAATGAGCAGTTCTTC
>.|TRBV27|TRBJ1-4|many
CASSLGETPNEKLFF
TGTGCCAGCAGTTTGGGGGAGACTCCTAATGAAAAACTGTTTTTT